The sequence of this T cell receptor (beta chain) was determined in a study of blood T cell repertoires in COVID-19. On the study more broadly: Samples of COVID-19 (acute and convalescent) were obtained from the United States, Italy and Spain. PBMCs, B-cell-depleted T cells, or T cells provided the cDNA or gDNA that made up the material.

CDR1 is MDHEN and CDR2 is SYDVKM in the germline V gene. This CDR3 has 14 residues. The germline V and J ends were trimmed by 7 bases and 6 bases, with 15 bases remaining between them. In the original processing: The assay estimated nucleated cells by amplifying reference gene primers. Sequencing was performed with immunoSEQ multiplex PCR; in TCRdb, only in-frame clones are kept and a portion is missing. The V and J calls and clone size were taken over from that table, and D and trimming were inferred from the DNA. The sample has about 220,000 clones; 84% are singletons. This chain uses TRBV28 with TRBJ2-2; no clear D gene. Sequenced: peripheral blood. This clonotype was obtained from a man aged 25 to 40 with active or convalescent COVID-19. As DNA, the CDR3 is TGTGCCAGCACCAGTGGTGGGCTCTCCGGGGAGCTGTTTTTT. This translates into CASTSGGLSGELFF. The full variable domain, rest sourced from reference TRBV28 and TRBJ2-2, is DVKVTQSSRYLVKRTGEKVFLECVQDMDHENMFWYRQDPGLGLRLIYFSYDVKMKEKGDIPEGYSVSREKKERFSLILESASTNQTSMYLCASTSGGLSGELFFGEGSRLTVL.